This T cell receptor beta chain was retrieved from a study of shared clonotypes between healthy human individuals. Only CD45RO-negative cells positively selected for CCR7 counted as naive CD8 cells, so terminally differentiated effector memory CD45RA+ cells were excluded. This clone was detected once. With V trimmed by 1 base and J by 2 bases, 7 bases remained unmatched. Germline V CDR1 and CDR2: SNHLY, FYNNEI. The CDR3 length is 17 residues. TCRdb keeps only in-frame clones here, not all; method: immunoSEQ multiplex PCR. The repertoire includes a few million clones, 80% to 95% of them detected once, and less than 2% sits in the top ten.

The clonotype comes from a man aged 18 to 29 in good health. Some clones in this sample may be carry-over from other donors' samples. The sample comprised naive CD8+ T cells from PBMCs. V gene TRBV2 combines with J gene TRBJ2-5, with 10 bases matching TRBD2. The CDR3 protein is CASSEVGLAGVQETQYF. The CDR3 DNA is TGTGCCAGCAGTGAAGTCGGCCTAGCGGGAGTTCAAGAGACCCAGTACTTC. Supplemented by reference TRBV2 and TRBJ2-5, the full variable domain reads EPEVTQTPSHQVTQMGQEVILRCVPISNHLYFYWYRQILGQKVEFLVSFYNNEISEKSEIFDDQFSVERPDGSNFTLKIRSTKLEDSAMYFCASSEVGLAGVQETQYFGPGTRLLVL.